The 9 T cell receptor beta chains in this list originate from one sample, sequenced in a study of prognosis after radiotherapy for stage I lung cancer. Genomic DNA provided the template from which TCR beta CDR3 was amplified by two-round multiplex PCR. With primers specific to each TRBV and TRBJ gene, the first-round PCR was performed. TCRdb re-called the multiplex PCR reads through MiXCR, storing one row per CDR3 protein. The sample holds about 19,000 distinct CDR3 sequences, 45% to 70% seen once. The source material was PBMCs, sampled before or after stereotactic body radiation therapy (not recorded which). These TCRs come from a donor older than 45 with non-small cell lung cancer.

This clonotype was detected many times. V is TRBV5-6 and J is TRBJ1-6; the D is unclear. The V end lost 0 bases, the J end lost 7 bases, and 5 bases lay between the germline ends. The CDR3 is 13 amino acids. Germline V CDR1 and CDR2: SGHDT, YYEEEE. The CDR3 region is CASSLAINSPLHF. CDR3 in DNA: TGTGCCAGCAGCTTGGCCATAAATTCACCCCTCCACTTT.

Ten or more counts support this clonotype. The chain employs TRBV5-4 and TRBJ1-1, with a weak D call TRBD1 (5 bases). The V end was cut by 4 bases, the J end by 1 base, with 17 bases between. Germline V lookup: CDR1 SGHNT, CDR2 YYREEE (reference sequence). This CDR3 region has 16 residues. In DNA, the CDR3 is TGTGCCAGCAGCGCACGAGCCCGGGGGGGGAACACTGAAGCTTTCTTT. It encodes CASSARARGGNTEAFF.

This clonotype was detected ten times or more. The V and J genes are TRBV5-4 and TRBJ2-3; TRBD2 is a possible D gene (6 bases). The germline gives CDR1 SGHNT, CDR2 YYREEE (reference sequence). The V end lost 3 bases, the J end lost 0 bases, and 11 bases lay between the germline ends. The CDR3 is 15 amino acids. The CDR3 DNA sequence: TGTGCCAGCAGCTCGCCGGGACTCAGCACAGATACGCAGTATTTT. Amino acids: CASSSPGLSTDTQYF.

The rearrangement joins TRBV9 to TRBJ1-3, with unresolved D. This CDR3 is built from 14 residues. V was shortened by 4 bases and J by 1 base, with 9 bases between the two germline ends. CDR1 and CDR2 (germline): SGDLS, YYNGEE. CDR3 region: CASSSSGSGNTIYF. In nucleotides, the CDR3 is TGTGCCAGCAGCTCGTCGGGGTCTGGAAACACCATATATTTT.

This clonotype is classed as medium-sized. The chain uses TRBV30 and TRBJ1-5, with 12 bases aligning to TRBD1. Germline loops: CDR1 GTSNPN, CDR2 SVGIG (reference sequence). The V and J ends lost 4 bases and 6 bases, in that order; junction bases with no gene match: 7. There are 15 residues in the CDR3. The CDR3 sequence is CAWTPRDRGLQPQHF. The CDR3 coding sequence is TGTGCCTGGACTCCAAGGGACAGGGGGCTTCAGCCCCAGCATTTT. The full variable domain, completed using reference TRBV30 and TRBJ1-5, is SQTIHQWPATLVQPVGSPLSLECTVEGTSNPNLYWYRQAAGRGLQLLFYSVGIGQISSEVPQNLSASRPQDRQFILSSKKLLLSDSGFYLCAWTPRDRGLQPQHFGDGTRLSIL.

This clonotype was detected ten times or more. This chain joins TRBV19 and TRBJ2-3; 14 nucleotides align to TRBD2. The V gene end was trimmed by 5 bases and the J gene end by 7 bases; junction bases not matched to a gene: 11. The CDR3 has 17 residues. The germline gives CDR1 LNHDA, CDR2 SQIVND (reference sequence). CDR3 residues: CASSAGGTSGRSHTQYF. CDR3 DNA sequence: TGTGCCAGTAGTGCCGGGGGGACTAGCGGGAGAAGTCATACGCAGTATTTT.

The gene calls are TRBV10-2 and TRBJ2-7; no firm D call. This CDR3 region has 12 residues. V was shortened by 3 bases and J by 4 bases, with 7 bases between the two germline ends. Germline CDR1 is WSHSY and CDR2 is SAAADI. The CDR3 protein is CASSEVLYEQYF. The CDR3 DNA reads TGCGCCAGCAGTGAAGTGCTTTACGAGCAGTACTTC.

In its sample, this clonotype was seen many times. The chain employs TRBV28 and TRBJ1-2; tentative D call: TRBD1 (6 bases). Germline-derived CDR1 and CDR2 are MDHEN and SYDVKM. V shed 10 bases and J shed 4 bases, with 13 bases lying between them. This CDR3 region has 12 residues. In DNA form, the CDR3 reads TGTGCCACTGCGCCCAGGGGCTATGGCTACACCTTC. Its translation is CATAPRGYGYTF.

This clonotype was counted ten times or more. The J gene is TRBJ1-4, the V gene TRBV7-9; 11 nucleotides line up with TRBD1. The trim removed 4 bases at V and 6 bases at J, leaving 10 bases unmatched. This CDR3 has 17 amino acids. CDR1 is SEHNR and CDR2 is FQNEAQ in the germline V gene (reference sequence). The CDR3 bases are TGTGCCAGCAGCTCGAGGGTTTGGGGACAGGGGGATGAAAAACTGTTTTTT. As protein: CASSSRVWGQGDEKLFF.